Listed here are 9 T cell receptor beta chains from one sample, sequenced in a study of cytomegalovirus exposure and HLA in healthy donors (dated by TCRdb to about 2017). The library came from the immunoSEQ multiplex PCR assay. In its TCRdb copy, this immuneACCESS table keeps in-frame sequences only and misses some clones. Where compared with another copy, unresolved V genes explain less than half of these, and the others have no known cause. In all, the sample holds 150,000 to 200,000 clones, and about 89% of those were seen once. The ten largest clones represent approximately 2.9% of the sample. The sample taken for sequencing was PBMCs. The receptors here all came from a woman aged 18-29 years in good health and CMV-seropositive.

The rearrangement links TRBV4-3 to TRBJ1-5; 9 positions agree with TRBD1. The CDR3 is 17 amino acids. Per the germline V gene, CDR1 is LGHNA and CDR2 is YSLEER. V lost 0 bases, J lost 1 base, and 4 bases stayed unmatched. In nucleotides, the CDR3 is TGCGCCAGCAGCCAAGAAGGAGGGACAGGGAGCAATCAGCCCCAGCATTTT. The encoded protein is CASSQEGGTGSNQPQHF.

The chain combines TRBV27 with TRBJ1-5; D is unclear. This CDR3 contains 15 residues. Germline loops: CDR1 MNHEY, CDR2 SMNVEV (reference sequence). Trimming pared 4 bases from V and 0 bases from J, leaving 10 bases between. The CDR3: CASSYKTGSNQPQHF. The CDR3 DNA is TGTGCCAGCAGTTATAAGACGGGTAGCAATCAGCCCCAGCATTTT.

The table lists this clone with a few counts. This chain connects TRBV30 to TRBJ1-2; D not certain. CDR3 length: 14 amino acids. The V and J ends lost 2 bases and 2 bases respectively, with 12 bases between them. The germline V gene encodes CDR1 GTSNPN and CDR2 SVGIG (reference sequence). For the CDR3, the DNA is TGTGCCTGGAGTCCGGAGGACGCGAACTATGGCTACACCTTC. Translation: CAWSPEDANYGYTF.

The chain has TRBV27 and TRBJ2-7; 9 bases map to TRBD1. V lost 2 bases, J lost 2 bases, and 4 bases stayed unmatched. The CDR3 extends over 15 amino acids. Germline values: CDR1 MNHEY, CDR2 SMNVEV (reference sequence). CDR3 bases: TGTGCCAGCAGTTTAGAGGGGACAGGGACCTACGAGCAGTACTTC. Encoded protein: CASSLEGTGTYEQYF.

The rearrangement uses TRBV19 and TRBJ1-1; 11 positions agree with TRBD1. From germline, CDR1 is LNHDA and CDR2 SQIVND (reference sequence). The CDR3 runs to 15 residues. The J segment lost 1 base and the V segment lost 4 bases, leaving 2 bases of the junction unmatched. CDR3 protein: CASSTGTGGNTEAFF. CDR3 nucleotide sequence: TGTGCCAGTAGTACAGGGACAGGGGGGAACACTGAAGCTTTCTTT.

The CDR3 DNA follows: TGTGCCAGCAGTGATTCTAGCGGGAACGAGCAGTACTTC. Its translation: CASSDSSGNEQYF. V usage is TRBV2 and J usage is TRBJ2-7; 9 bases fit TRBD2. The CDR3 totals 13 residues. V gave up 3 bases and J gave up 5 bases; unmatched junction bases: 2. CDR1 SNHLY and CDR2 FYNNEI come from the germline V gene.

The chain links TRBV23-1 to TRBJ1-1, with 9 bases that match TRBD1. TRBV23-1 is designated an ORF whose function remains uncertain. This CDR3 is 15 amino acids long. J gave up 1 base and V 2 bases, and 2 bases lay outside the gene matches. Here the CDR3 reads CASSQPGQGNTEAFF. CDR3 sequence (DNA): TGCGCCAGCAGTCAACCGGGACAGGGGAACACTGAAGCTTTCTTT.

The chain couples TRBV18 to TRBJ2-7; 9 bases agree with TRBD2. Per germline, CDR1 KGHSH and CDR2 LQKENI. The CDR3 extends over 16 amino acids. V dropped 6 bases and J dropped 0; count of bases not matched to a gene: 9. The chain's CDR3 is CASSPIAGVSSYEQYF. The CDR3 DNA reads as TGTGCCAGCTCCCCAATAGCGGGAGTTTCCTCCTACGAGCAGTACTTC.

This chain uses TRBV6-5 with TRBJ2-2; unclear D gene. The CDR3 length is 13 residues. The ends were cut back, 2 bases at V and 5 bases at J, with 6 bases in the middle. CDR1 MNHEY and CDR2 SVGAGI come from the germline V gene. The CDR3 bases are TGTGCCAGCAGTTACACACTAACCGGGGAGCTGTTTTTT. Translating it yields CASSYTLTGELFF.